A single sample gave rise to the 9 T cell receptor beta chains below, sequenced in a study of graft-versus-host responses after intestinal transplantation. Sequencing used immunoSEQ multiplex PCR; TCRdb keeps in-frame clones, though not all of them. Of tens of thousands of clones detected, less than 95% appear once; the ten largest clones hold less than 6.5%. Sequenced material: PBMCs, taken 650 to 680 days after intestinal transplant. The receptors were gathered from a human patient who received an intestinal transplant, so some T cells may come from the graft donor.

The chain uses TRBV19 and TRBJ1-3; D gene ambiguous. V lost 7 bases and J lost 3, with 10 bases in between. Germline CDR1 reads LNHDA; CDR2 reads SQIVND (reference sequence). This CDR3 has 13 residues. This chain's CDR3 is CASTEPYGNTIYF. The DNA of the CDR3 is TGTGCCAGTACGGAACCTTATGGAAACACCATATATTTT.

The V call is TRBV6-5, the J call TRBJ1-2; D is undetermined. This CDR3 is built from 15 residues. Trimming took 2 bases from V and 4 from J, leaving 14 bases between them. Per germline, CDR1 MNHEY and CDR2 SVGAGI. Written as DNA, the CDR3 is TGTGCCAGCAGTTACAAGGGCCAGGAGGCCTATGGCTACACCTTC. Its translation: CASSYKGQEAYGYTF.

The rearrangement uses TRBV27 and TRBJ2-1; 7 bases are a match to TRBD1. Losses at the gene ends were 6 bases for V and 4 bases for J; bases not matched to a gene: 6. The CDR3 totals 14 residues. Germline CDR1 and CDR2: MNHEY and SMNVEV (reference sequence). The CDR3 DNA sequence: TGTGCCAGCAGCCTAGGGGGCTCTTACAATGAGCAGTTCTTC. This codes for CASSLGGSYNEQFF.

V gene TRBV6-6 combines with J gene TRBJ1-1; D gene unclear. Germline values: CDR1 MNHNY, CDR2 SVGAGI (reference sequence). The CDR3 sequence is 12 residues long. Trimming took off 6 bases at V and 5 bases at J, with 10 bases between the two ends. DNA of the CDR3: TGTGCCAGCAGGTGGGCTGGGACTGAAGCTTTCTTT. Its protein is CASRWAGTEAFF.

The CDR3 DNA reads TGTGCCAGCAGCTTCGGGCAGGCGAACACTGAAGCTTTCTTT. This codes for CASSFGQANTEAFF. The chain recombines TRBV5-4 with TRBJ1-1; D not certain. Looked up from germline, CDR1 is SGHNT and CDR2 is YYREEE (reference sequence). Trimming removed 2 bases at V and 1 base at J, with 9 bases between. This CDR3 comprises 14 residues.

This clone showed up just once. This sequence joins TRBV7-9 and TRBJ2-7, with 8 bases fitting TRBD1. The J segment lost 1 base and the V segment lost 5 bases, leaving 4 bases of the junction unmatched. Per the germline V gene, CDR1 is SEHNR and CDR2 is FQNEAQ (reference sequence). The CDR3 has 14 residues. The CDR3 spells CASSRGTGSYEQYF. CDR3 DNA sequence: TGTGCCAGCAGCCGCGGGACAGGTTCCTACGAGCAGTACTTC.

The chain employs TRBV9 and TRBJ2-3; possibly TRBD2 for D (5 bases). CDR1 is SGDLS, CDR2 YYNGEE, per germline. Trimming left V 0 bases short and J 1 base short, with 9 bases between. CDR3 length: 15 residues. CDR3 loop: CASSVGSRGTDTQYF. The CDR3 bases are TGTGCCAGCAGCGTAGGTTCGAGGGGCACAGATACGCAGTATTTT. The entire variable domain, with the rest obtained from reference TRBV9 and TRBJ2-3, is as follows: DSGVTQTPKHLITATGQRVTLRCSPRSGDLSVYWYQQSLDQGLQFLIQYYNGEERAKGNILERFSAQQFPDLHSELNLSSLELGDSALYFCASSVGSRGTDTQYFGPGTRLTVL.

V usage is TRBV18 and J usage is TRBJ2-3, with TRBD2 matching 7 bases. J lost 4 bases, V lost 3 bases, and 1 base had no gene match. There are 13 residues in the CDR3. Looked up from germline, CDR1 is KGHSH and CDR2 is LQKENI. CDR3 sequence (DNA): TGTGCCAGCTCACCCCGGGGGGCAGATACGCAGTATTTT. Translation: CASSPRGADTQYF.

This clone has a single count. The V call is TRBV7-2, the J call TRBJ1-6, with D unresolved. This CDR3 contains 15 residues. Between the trimmed V and J ends, which lost 6 bases and 2 bases, there was a span of 11 bases. Germline assignment: CDR1 SGHTA and CDR2 FQGNSA. The CDR3 spells CASSPGSTYNSPLHF. CDR3 nucleotides: TGTGCCAGCAGTCCCGGCAGTACCTATAATTCACCCCTCCACTTT. The full variable domain, rest sourced from reference TRBV7-2 and TRBJ1-6, is GAGVSQSPSNKVTEKGKDVELRCDPISGHTALYWYRQSLGQGLEFLIYFQGNSAPDKSGLPSDRFSAERTGGSVSTLTIQRTQQEDSAVYLCASSPGSTYNSPLHFGNGTRLTVT.